This T cell receptor beta chain was sequenced in a study of type 1 regulatory T cells. Across the whole study: An in vitro protocol generated T-allo10, a Tr1-enriched, alloantigen-specific CD4 T cell product.

The CDR3 has 15 amino acids. The ends were cut back, 5 bases at V and 5 bases at J, with 19 bases in the middle. Germline V gene data show CDR1 as SGHRS and CDR2 as YFSETQ. TCRdb passed the reads through MiXCR, listing each CDR3 protein once. The table has 88,000 or so distinct CDR3 sequences, 25% to 40% seen once; the top ten hold 2% to 2.5%. This clonotype originated in a human donor in good health. Sequenced material: CD4+ T cells, either the whole sample or a sorted fraction (not recorded which). The chain links TRBV5-1 to TRBJ1-1; possibly TRBD1 for D (5 bases). Here the CDR3 reads CASSIRQLGGTEAFF. The DNA of the CDR3 is TGCGCCAGCAGTATTCGACAGCTTGGGGGAACTGAAGCTTTCTTT.